This note documents a single T cell receptor (beta chain) sequence. Antigen unknown. This CDR3 spans 14 amino acids. The V end lost 5 bases, the J end lost 0 bases, and 11 bases lay between the germline ends. This sample was included in a study of graft-versus-host responses after intestinal transplantation. The protocol was immunoSEQ multiplex PCR, while the TCRdb copy is restricted to in-frame clones and leaves out a portion. The table includes 85,000 to 100,000 clones, under 95% detected once. Study outcomes and limitations: Individuals who had graft-donor T cell macrochimerism had allografts that showed high graft-versus-host to host-versus-graft clonal ratios.

The specimen was unstimulated CD4+ T cells sorted from spleen or lymph node cells, collected before transplant. The rearrangement links TRBV5-3 to TRBJ1-2, with D possibly being TRBD1 (6 bases). TRBV5-3 belongs to the ORF category, with a function that is uncertain. The TCR sequence derives from a human donor who was the organ donor for an intestinal transplant. CDR3: CARSAGTTNYGYTF. The CDR3 nucleotides are TGTGCCAGAAGTGCCGGGACAACTAACTATGGCTACACCTTC.